A selection of T cell receptor beta chains follows, all from one sample in a study of shared clonotypes between healthy human individuals. The method was immunoSEQ multiplex PCR; TCRdb's version includes in-frame clones alone and lacks a portion of them. This table holds roughly 2,500,000 clones, over 85% found once. Sequencing used naive CD4+ T cells from PBMCs. These receptors originate from a man between 18 and 29 years old in good health. Some clones in this sample may be carry-over from other donors' samples. CDR3s include the opening cysteine and the closing phenylalanine or tryptophan. The D gene is left open where the match is weak. Part of the rows lack a size; the others show once, few, many or a class for expanded clones.

length	size	J	D	V	DNA	CDR3
14	.	TRBJ1-5	.	TRBV2	TGTGCCAGCAGTGAGTCGGGAACCAATCAGCCCCAGCATTTT	CASSESGTNQPQHF
15	once	TRBJ2-2	.	TRBV18	TGTGCCAGCTCACCACGTCAGCCCTTCGCCGGGGAGCTGTTTTTT	CASSPRQPFAGELFF
16	once	TRBJ2-5	.	TRBV7-2	TGTGCCAGCAGCGTGGGGGGGACAACCGACCAAGAGACCCAGTACTTC	CASSVGGTTDQETQYF
17	.	TRBJ2-7	.	TRBV27	TGTGCCAGCAGTTTATTCGGTCGGGGCCTCAGCTCCTACGAGCAGTACTTC	CASSLFGRGLSSYEQYF
11	.	TRBJ2-7	.	TRBV20-1	TGCAGTGTTGACAGGACGTCCGAGCAGTACTTC	CSVDRTSEQYF
17	.	TRBJ2-1	.	TRBV12-2	TGTGCAAGTCGCTTACAATTATCCGGGACAGACTACAATGAGCAGTTCTTC	CASRLQLSGTDYNEQFF
19	.	TRBJ1-5	.	TRBV2	TGTGCCAGCAGGGGCCCGACCATTTCAGGGCGTAGAGGCAATCAGCCCCAGCATTTT	CASRGPTISGRRGNQPQHF
13	.	TRBJ1-1	.	TRBV18	TGTGCCAGCTCACCTCGGGTGAACACTGAAGCTTTCTTT	CASSPRVNTEAFF
14	.	TRBJ2-5	.	TRBV13	TGTGCCAGCAGCTTACTAAATAGAGGGGAGACCCAGTACTTC	CASSLLNRGETQYF
15	.	TRBJ1-1	TRBD1	TRBV7-8	TGTGCCAGCAGCTCGAATATGGAGGGGGCCACTGAAGCTTTCTTT	CASSSNMEGATEAFF
14	.	TRBJ2-3	.	TRBV29-1	TGCAGCGTTGCAAGGTTCGCGGGCCCAGATACGCAGTATTTT	CSVARFAGPDTQYF